Listed below are T cell receptor beta chains from one sample, sequenced in a study of tumor and adjacent non-tumor tissue in lung cancer. TCRdb used MiXCR to reprocess the multiplex PCR reads, holding one entry per CDR3 protein. This sample carries around 99,000 distinct CDR3 sequences, about 65% of them seen once, and the ten largest clones take 19%. The source material was distant non-tumor lung tissue. All receptors derive from a man aged 55 to 69 with non-small cell lung cancer. The CDR3 runs from the conserved cysteine through the conserved F or W. A D gene is named only where the DNA matches it firmly. Not every row has a clone size; where given, it reads once, few, many or a size class.

V,size,D,J,DNA,CDR3
TRBV11-2,many,-,TRBJ2-6,TGTGCCAGCAGCTTAATTAGCGGTCTCTCTGGGGCCAACGTCCTGACTTTC,CASSLISGLSGANVLTF
TRBV6-2/TRBV6-3,-,-,TRBJ2-3,TGTGCCAGCAGTTCCTCGGGTCAACCTAGCACAGATATGCAGTATTTT,CASSSSGQPSTDMQYF
TRBV12-3/TRBV12-4,-,-,TRBJ2-3,TGTGCCAGCAGTTTTGCCCCATCTGCGGGAATGTATATGCAGTATTTT,CASSFAPSAGMYMQYF
TRBV11-1,-,-,TRBJ2-2,TGTGCCAGCAGCCCCCAGAGCACCAGGGAACTGTTTTTT,CASSPQSTRELFF
TRBV12-3/TRBV12-4,-,TRBD1,TRBJ1-5,TGTGCCAGCTGCTTTGACAGGGGTAGGGGCAATCTGCCCCAGCATTTT,CASCFDRGRGNLPQHF
TRBV5-6,many,-,TRBJ1-1,TGTGCCAGCAGCTTGCGTCCTGACACTGAAGCTTTCTTT,CASSLRPDTEAFF
TRBV4-1,-,TRBD1,TRBJ1-6,TGCGCCAGCAATTCCAAGACAGGGGATATTTCACCCCTCCACTTC,CASNSKTGDISPLHF
TRBV11-1,once,-,TRBJ1-1,TGTGCCTGCAGTCCCCGGGGGAACTTTTCGAACACTGAAGCTTTCTTT,CACSPRGNFSNTEAFF
TRBV12-5,many,TRBD1,TRBJ2-4,TGTGCTAGTGGCCCGACAGGGGCCAAAAACATTCAGTACTTC,CASGPTGAKNIQYF
TRBV6-5,many,TRBD1,TRBJ2-7,TGTGCCAGCAGACGGGACAGCTCCTACGAGCAGTACTTC,CASRRDSSYEQYF
TRBV7-9,-,-,TRBJ2-3,TGTGCTAGCAGCCGAGGCGAGCTAGCTCATACGCAGTATTTT,CASSRGELAHTQYF
TRBV10-3,many,-,TRBJ1-2,TGTGCCATCAGTGAGGCCCACGGGGGCTATGGCTACACCTTC,CAISEAHGGYGYTF
TRBV28,few,TRBD2,TRBJ2-1,TGTGCCAGCACCCCTACTAGCGGAGTTTACAATGAGCAGTTCTTC,CASTPTSGVYNEQFF
TRBV10-3,-,-,TRBJ1-2,TGTGCCATCAATGGTTCCTTCACGACAGCCAACTATGGCTACACCTTC,CAINGSFTTANYGYTF
TRBV5-1,-,-,TRBJ1-6,TGCGCCAGGATGACGGGACTAGGATGGGATTCACCCCTCCACTTT,CARMTGLGWDSPLHF
TRBV5-1,few,-,TRBJ2-7,TGCGCCAGCAGCTTGGAATGGAGTGGAGAGCGGTACTTC,CASSLEWSGERYF
TRBV6-6,-,-,TRBJ2-2,TGTGCCAGCAATTACTCCTGGACACCCACGAACACCGGGGAGCTGTTTTTT,CASNYSWTPTNTGELFF
TRBV6-1,-,-,TRBJ1-5,TGTGCCAGCAGTGAATTACGGCACGCGGGTCAGCCACAGCATTTT,CASSELRHAGQPQHF
TRBV20-1,few,TRBD2,TRBJ2-1,TGCAGTGCCGAACTAGCGGGAGGGCTCAATGAGCAGTTCTTC,CSAELAGGLNEQFF
TRBV5-1,-,-,TRBJ1-2,TGCGCCAGCAGCTTACGGGAGGTGACTGGCTACACCTTC,CASSLREVTGYTF
TRBV29-1,many,TRBD2,TRBJ2-3,TGCAGCGGTGGCGGGGGGGCCGGCGATACGCAGTATTTT,CSGGGGAGDTQYF
TRBV11-3,-,TRBD1,TRBJ2-5,TGTGCCAGCAGCTATGGGACAGAAGGAGAGGCCCAGTACTTC,CASSYGTEGEAQYF
TRBV11-1,-,TRBD2,TRBJ2-2,TGTTCCAGCAGCCCGACTAGCGCTACCGGGGAACTGTTTTTT,CSSSPTSATGELFF
TRBV29-1,-,-,TRBJ2-3,TGCAGCGCACAGAAGTCGGCAGCAGATACGCAGTATTTT,CSAQKSAADTQYF
TRBV7-9,-,TRBD1,TRBJ2-3,TGTGCCAGCAGCTTAGAGGGACAGGGCACATATACGCAGTATTTT,CASSLEGQGTYTQYF
TRBV29-1,-,-,TRBJ2-4,TGCAGCGCCGCTGCAGGCAAGGGTATAACCGAAAACATTCAGTACTTC,CSAAAGKGITENIQYF
TRBV7-9,few,-,TRBJ1-1,TGTGCCAGCAGCTCCCAGAGGAACACTGAAGCTTTCTTT,CASSSQRNTEAFF
TRBV5-4,-,-,TRBJ2-5,TGTGCCAGCAGCAGACGGGACACCCAAGAGACACAGTACTTC,CASSRRDTQETQYF
TRBV29-1,-,TRBD1,TRBJ1-1,TGCAGCGTTGTGGGACAGGAGGATACTGAAGCTCTCTTT,CSVVGQEDTEALF
TRBV4-1,-,-,TRBJ1-5,TGCGCCAGCAGCCAAGCCAGGATTGGGAGCAATCAGCCTCAGCATTTT,CASSQARIGSNQPQHF
TRBV20-1,few,TRBD2,TRBJ2-3,TGCAGTGCTATGACTAGCGGGACTTTGGAGGATACGCAGTATTTT,CSAMTSGTLEDTQYF
TRBV5-1,-,TRBD2,TRBJ2-5,TGCGCCGGCAGCAGCTCCGGGACTAGCGCTCAAGAGACCCAGTACTTC,CAGSSSGTSAQETQYF
TRBV5-6,many,-,TRBJ1-5,TGTGCCAGCAGCTTGTACGCAAGGAGCAATCAGCCCCAGCATTTT,CASSLYARSNQPQHF
TRBV7-9,-,TRBD1,TRBJ1-4,TGTGCCGGCAGCGCCTCGACAGGGGGTAATGAAAAACTGTTTTTT,CAGSASTGGNEKLFF
TRBV4-1,-,TRBD2,TRBJ2-1,TGCGCCAGCAGCCCTCCTAGCGGGCTGAACTATAATGAGCAGTTCTTC,CASSPPSGLNYNEQFF
TRBV11-2,-,TRBD1,TRBJ2-7,TGTGCCAGCAGCTTAGTCCTCAGACAGGGGAGTTACAAGCAGTACTTC,CASSLVLRQGSYKQYF
TRBV7-9,-,TRBD2,TRBJ2-1,TGTGCCAGCAGCTTTGTTAGACTAGCGGGAGGTTTCTACAATGAGCAGTTCTTC,CASSFVRLAGGFYNEQFF
TRBV5-1,-,-,TRBJ2-3,TGCGCCAGCAGCTTGGACAGGGTACAAGATACGCAGTATTTT,CASSLDRVQDTQYF
TRBV6-1,medium-sized,-,TRBJ2-3,TGTGCCAGCAGTGAAGGAACGGGAGATACGCAGTATTTT,CASSEGTGDTQYF
TRBV25-1,-,-,TRBJ1-4,TGTGCCAGCAGTGGTTTTCAACCTAATGAAAAACTGTTTTTT,CASSGFQPNEKLFF
TRBV5-5,many,-,TRBJ2-2,TGTGCCAGCAGCTGGGGGGCGGGCACCGGGGAGCTGTTTTTT,CASSWGAGTGELFF
TRBV5-4,-,-,TRBJ2-1,TGTGCCAGCAGCTCGACTATCGGGCCCCAGTATGAGCAGTTCTTC,CASSSTIGPQYEQFF
TRBV29-1,-,-,TRBJ2-1,TGCGGCGTTGGACTAGGGGGTTCCTACAATGAGCAGTTCTTC,CGVGLGGSYNEQFF
TRBV24-1,-,TRBD1,TRBJ2-2,TGTGCCACCAGTGACCCGGGACAGACCATCAGGGAGCTGTTTTTT,CATSDPGQTIRELFF
TRBV7-8,many,-,TRBJ2-5,TGTGCCCCTTCACAGGCGGAGAGACGAGAGACCCAGTACTTC,CAPSQAERRETQYF
TRBV6-2/TRBV6-3,-,TRBD2,TRBJ2-1,TGTGCCAGCAGTGCCTCGATCGGGACTAGCGGTCTTTACAATGAGCAGTTCTTC,CASSASIGTSGLYNEQFF
TRBV6-5,few,-,TRBJ1-1,TGTGCCAGCAGTTACGCGAGCTCAAACAGGGTCACTGAAGCTTTCTTT,CASSYASSNRVTEAFF
TRBV7-8,once,-,TRBJ1-4,TGTGCCAGCAGCTTAGCTTTTTACAAGGGAAGAGAAAAACTGTTCTTT,CASSLAFYKGREKLFF
TRBV5-6,-,-,TRBJ2-3,TGTGCCAGCAGCTTGACTCGGCGCACAGATATGCAATATTTT,CASSLTRRTDMQYF
TRBV29-1,-,-,TRBJ2-1,TGTAGCGTTGATCATGTGGCTCACAATGAGCAGTTCTTC,CSVDHVAHNEQFF
TRBV29-1,-,-,TRBJ1-1,TGCAGCGAATGGGGCATCGAGAACACTGGAGCTTTCTTT,CSEWGIENTGAFF